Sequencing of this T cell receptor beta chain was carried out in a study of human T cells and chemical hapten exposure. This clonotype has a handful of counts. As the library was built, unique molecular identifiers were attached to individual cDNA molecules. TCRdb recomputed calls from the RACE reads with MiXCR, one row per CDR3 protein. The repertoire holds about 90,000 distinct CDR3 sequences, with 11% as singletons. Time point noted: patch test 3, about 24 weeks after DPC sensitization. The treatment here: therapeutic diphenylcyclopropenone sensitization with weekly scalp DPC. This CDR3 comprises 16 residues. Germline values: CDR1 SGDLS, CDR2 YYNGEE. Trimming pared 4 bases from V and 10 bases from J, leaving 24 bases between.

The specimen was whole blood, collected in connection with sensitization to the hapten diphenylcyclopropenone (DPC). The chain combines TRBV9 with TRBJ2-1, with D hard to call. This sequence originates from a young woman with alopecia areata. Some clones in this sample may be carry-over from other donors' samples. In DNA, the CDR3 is TGTGCCAGCAGCCTCCCGGACCGACTTGTTTTTCAAGAGCAGTTCTTC. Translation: CASSLPDRLVFQEQFF.